The text below deals with one T cell receptor (beta chain). Its antigen is not identified. As every portion of the isolated RNA was reverse transcribed, the sequencing read expressed TCRB transcripts. Here immunoSEQ multiplex PCR was the method, and the copy in TCRdb shows in-frame clones only, minus some. The sample has about 650,000 clones; about an eighth are singletons. The source of the sample is a study of beta chain features in type 1 diabetes. Whole-study findings and limits: Type 1 diabetes patients had moderately but significantly shorter TCRB CDR3s in all four CD4+ subsets. At VDJ recombination sites, type 1 diabetes patients had fewer insertions and more deleted nucleotides.

Germline CDR1 reads SGHTA; CDR2 reads FQGNSA. The V and J ends lost 0 bases and 12 bases respectively, with 20 bases between them. The CDR3 has 15 amino acids. The J gene is TRBJ2-5, the V gene TRBV7-2, with TRBD2 as a possible D gene (6 bases). The specimen was naive CD4+ T cells from blood. This sequence originates from a man aged 25-45 years with type 1 diabetes. In DNA form, the CDR3 reads TGTGCCAGCAGCTTAGCGCTTAGTGGCGGGACGACGAAGTACTTC. It specifies CASSLALSGGTTKYF.